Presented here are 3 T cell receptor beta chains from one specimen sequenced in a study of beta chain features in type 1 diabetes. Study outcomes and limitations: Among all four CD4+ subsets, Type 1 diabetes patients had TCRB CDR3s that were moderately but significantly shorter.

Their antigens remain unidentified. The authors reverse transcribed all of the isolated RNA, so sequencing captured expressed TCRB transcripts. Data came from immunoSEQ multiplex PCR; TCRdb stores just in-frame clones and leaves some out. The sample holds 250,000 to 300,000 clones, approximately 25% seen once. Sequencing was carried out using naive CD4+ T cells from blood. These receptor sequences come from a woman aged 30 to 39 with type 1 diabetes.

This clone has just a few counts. CDR3 bases: TGTGCCTGGAGTGGGGACACTAATGAGCAGTTCTTC. As protein: CAWSGDTNEQFF. V and J are TRBV30 and TRBJ2-1, with D possibly TRBD1 on 6 matching bases. Trimming left V 1 base short and J 7 bases short, with 8 bases between. The CDR3 consists of 12 residues. Germline V gene lookup returns CDR1 GTSNPN and CDR2 SVGIG (reference sequence).

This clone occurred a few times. The DNA of the CDR3 is TGCAGCGTTGATTATGGGCTAGCGGGCTCCCAAGAGACCCAGTACTTC. As protein: CSVDYGLAGSQETQYF. The V call is TRBV29-1, the J call TRBJ2-5; 8 bases are shared with TRBD2. The CDR3 totals 16 residues. V was clipped by 3 bases and J by 1 base; unmatched bases: 10. The germline V gene has CDR1 SQVTM and CDR2 ANQGSEA.

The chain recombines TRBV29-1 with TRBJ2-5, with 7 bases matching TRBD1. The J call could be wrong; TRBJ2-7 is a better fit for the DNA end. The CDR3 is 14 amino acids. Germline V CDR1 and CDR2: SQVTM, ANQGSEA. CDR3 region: CSVAQGQAAYEQYF. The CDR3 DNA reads TGCAGCGTCGCCCAAGGACAGGCCGCCTACGAGCAGTACTTC.